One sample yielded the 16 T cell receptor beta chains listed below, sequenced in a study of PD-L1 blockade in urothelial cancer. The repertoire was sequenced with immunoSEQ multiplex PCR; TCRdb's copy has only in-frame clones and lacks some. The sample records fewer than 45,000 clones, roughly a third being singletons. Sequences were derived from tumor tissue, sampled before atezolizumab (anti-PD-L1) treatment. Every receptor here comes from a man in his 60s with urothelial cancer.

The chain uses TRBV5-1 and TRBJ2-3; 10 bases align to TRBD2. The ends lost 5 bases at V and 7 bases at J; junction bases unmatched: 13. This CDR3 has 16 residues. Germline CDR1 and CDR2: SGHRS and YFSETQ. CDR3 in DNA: TGCGCCAGCAGGGAACCGGGTAGCGGGGGGCTTAATACGCAGTATTTT. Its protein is CASREPGSGGLNTQYF.

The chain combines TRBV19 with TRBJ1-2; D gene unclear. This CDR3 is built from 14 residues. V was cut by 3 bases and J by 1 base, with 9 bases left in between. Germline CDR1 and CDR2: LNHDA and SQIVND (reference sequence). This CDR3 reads CASSMARSNYGYTF. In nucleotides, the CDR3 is TGTGCCAGTAGTATGGCCCGAAGTAACTATGGCTACACCTTC.

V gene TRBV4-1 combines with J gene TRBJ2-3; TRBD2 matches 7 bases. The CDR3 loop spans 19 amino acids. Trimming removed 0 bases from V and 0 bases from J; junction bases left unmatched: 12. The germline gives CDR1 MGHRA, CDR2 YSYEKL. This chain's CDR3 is CASSQDSASGRASTDTQYF. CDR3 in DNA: TGCGCCAGCAGCCAAGATTCGGCTAGCGGTCGTGCTAGCACAGATACGCAGTATTTT.

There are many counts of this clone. The CDR3 spells CASSLAQGDGYTF. In nucleotides, the CDR3 is TGTGCCAGCAGCTTAGCACAGGGTGATGGCTACACCTTC. V is TRBV7-4 and J is TRBJ1-2, with D possibly being TRBD1 (6 bases). The CDR3 is 13 amino acids. The germline V gene has CDR1 SGHVT and CDR2 SQSDAQ. V was clipped by 0 bases and J by 6 bases, with 8 bases between them.

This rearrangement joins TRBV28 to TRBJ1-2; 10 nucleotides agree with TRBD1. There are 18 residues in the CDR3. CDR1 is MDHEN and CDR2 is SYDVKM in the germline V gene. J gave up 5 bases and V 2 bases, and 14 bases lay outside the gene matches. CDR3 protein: CASSLLGTGVSQRYGYTF. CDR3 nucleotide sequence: TGTGCCAGCAGTTTACTCGGGACAGGGGTATCGCAGAGGTATGGCTACACCTTC.

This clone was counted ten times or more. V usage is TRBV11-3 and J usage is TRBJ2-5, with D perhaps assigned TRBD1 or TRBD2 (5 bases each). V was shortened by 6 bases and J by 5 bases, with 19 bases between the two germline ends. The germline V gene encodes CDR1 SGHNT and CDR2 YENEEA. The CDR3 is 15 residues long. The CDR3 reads CASSPGRQPGETQYF. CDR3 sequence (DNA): TGTGCCAGCAGTCCGGGACGTCAACCCGGGGAGACCCAGTACTTC.

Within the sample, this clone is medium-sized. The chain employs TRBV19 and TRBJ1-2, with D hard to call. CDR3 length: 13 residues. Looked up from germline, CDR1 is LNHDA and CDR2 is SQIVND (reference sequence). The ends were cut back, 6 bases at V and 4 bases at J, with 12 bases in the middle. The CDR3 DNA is TGTGCCAGTAGCCGGTCAGCGGGCTATGGCTACACCTTC. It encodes CASSRSAGYGYTF.

DNA of the CDR3: TGTGCCAGCAGCGTAGGGTACACCAATGAAAAACTGTTTTTT. Encoded protein: CASSVGYTNEKLFF. The rearrangement joins TRBV9 to TRBJ1-4; D gene unclear. Germline V lookup: CDR1 SGDLS, CDR2 YYNGEE. CDR3 size: 14 residues. Trimming pared 0 bases from V and 5 bases from J, leaving 8 bases between.

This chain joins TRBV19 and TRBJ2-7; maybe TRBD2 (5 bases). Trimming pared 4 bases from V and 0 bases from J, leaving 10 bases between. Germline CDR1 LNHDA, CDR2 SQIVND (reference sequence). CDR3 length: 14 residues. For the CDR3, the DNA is TGTGCCAGTAGTAGGAGGTCGGTCTCCTACGAGCAGTACTTC. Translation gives CASSRRSVSYEQYF.

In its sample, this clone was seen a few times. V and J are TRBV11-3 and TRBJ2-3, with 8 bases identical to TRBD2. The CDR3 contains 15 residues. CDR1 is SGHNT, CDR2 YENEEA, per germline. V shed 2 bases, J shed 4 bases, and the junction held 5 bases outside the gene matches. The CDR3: CASSLSYGGADTQYF. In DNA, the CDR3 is TGTGCCAGCAGCTTATCTTACGGGGGGGCAGATACGCAGTATTTT.

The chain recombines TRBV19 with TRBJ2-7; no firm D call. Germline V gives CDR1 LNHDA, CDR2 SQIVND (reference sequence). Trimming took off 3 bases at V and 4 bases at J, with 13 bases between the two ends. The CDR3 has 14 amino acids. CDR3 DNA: TGTGCCAGTAGTATCGGTGCAGGACCTTACGAGCAGTACTTC. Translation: CASSIGAGPYEQYF.

The CDR3 loop reads CSVEVQGVNTEAFF. In nucleotides, the CDR3 is TGCAGCGTTGAAGTACAGGGAGTGAACACTGAAGCTTTCTTT. V gene TRBV29-1 combines with J gene TRBJ1-1; possibly TRBD1 for D (6 bases). Germline V gene data show CDR1 as SQVTM and CDR2 as ANQGSEA. The CDR3 is made up of 14 amino acids. V dropped 1 base and J dropped 0 bases, with 9 bases sitting between them.

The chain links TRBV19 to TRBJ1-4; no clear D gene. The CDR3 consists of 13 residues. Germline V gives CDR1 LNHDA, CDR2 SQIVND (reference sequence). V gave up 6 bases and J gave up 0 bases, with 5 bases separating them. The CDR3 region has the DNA TGTGCCAGTAGACAGTCAACTAATGAAAAACTGTTTTTT. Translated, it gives CASRQSTNEKLFF.

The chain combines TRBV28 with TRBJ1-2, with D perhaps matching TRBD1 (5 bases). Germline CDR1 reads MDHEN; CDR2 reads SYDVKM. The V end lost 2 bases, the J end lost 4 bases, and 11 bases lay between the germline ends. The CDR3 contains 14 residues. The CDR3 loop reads CASSLRDFFYGYTF. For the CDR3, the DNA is TGTGCCAGCAGTTTAAGGGACTTCTTCTATGGCTACACCTTC.

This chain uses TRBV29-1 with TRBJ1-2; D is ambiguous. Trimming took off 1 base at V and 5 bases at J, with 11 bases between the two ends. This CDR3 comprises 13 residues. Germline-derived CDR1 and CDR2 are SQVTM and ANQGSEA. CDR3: CSVEVNGNYGYTF. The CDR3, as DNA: TGCAGCGTTGAAGTCAACGGGAATTATGGCTACACCTTC.

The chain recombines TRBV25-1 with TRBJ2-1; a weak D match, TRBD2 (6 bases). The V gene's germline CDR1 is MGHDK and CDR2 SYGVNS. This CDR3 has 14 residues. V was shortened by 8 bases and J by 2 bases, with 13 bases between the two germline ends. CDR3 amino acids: CASGLSGTYNEQFF. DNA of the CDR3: TGTGCCAGCGGCCTTAGCGGAACCTACAATGAGCAGTTCTTC.